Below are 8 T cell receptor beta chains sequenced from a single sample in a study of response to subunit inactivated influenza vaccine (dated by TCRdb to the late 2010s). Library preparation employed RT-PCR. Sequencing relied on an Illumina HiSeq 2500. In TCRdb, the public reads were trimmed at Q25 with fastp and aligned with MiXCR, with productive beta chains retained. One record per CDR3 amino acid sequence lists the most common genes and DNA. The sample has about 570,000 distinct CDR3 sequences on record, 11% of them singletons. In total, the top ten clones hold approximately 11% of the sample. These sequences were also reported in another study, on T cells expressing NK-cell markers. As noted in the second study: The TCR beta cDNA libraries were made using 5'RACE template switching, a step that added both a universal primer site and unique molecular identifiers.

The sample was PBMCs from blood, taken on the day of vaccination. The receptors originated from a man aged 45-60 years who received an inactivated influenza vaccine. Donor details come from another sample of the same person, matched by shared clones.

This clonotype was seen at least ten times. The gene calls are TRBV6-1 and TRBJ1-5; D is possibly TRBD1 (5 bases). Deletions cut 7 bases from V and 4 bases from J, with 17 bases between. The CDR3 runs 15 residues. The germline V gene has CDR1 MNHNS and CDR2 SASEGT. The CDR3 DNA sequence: TGTGCCAGCACCGCCGGGGCCGAACGAAATCAGCCCCAGCATTTT. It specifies CASTAGAERNQPQHF.

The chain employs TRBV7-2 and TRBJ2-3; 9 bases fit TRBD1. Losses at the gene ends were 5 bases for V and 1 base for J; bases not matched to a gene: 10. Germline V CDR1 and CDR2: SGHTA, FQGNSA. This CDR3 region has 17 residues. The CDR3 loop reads CASSPDRGSSGTDTQYF. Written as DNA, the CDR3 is TGTGCCAGCAGCCCAGACAGGGGGAGTAGTGGCACAGATACGCAGTATTTT.

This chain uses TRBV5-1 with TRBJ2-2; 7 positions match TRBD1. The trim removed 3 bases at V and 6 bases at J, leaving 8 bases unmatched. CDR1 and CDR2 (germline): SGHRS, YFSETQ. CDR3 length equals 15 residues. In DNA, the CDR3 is TGCGCCAGCAGCTCCAGGACAGGCTCTCCCGGGGAGCTGTTTTTT. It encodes CASSSRTGSPGELFF.

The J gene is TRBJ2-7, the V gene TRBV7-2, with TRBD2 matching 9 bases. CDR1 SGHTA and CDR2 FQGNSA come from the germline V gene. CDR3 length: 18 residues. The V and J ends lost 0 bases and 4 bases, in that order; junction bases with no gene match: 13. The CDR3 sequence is CASSLAHFLAGFRYEQYF. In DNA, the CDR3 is TGTGCCAGCAGCTTAGCGCACTTTCTAGCGGGGTTTCGGTACGAGCAGTACTTC.

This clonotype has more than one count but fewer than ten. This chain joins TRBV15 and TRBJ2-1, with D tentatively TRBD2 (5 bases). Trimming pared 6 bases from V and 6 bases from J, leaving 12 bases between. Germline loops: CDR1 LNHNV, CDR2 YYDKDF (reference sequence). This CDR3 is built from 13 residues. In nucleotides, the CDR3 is TGTGCCACCAGACCCGCGGGTAGCAATGAGCAGTTCTTC. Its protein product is CATRPAGSNEQFF.

The CDR3 sequence is CATRQGFGNQPQHF. The CDR3 nucleotides are TGTGCCACCAGACAGGGTTTCGGCAATCAGCCCCAGCATTTT. This rearrangement joins TRBV10-3 to TRBJ1-5, with 7 bases identical to TRBD1. V gave up 10 bases and J gave up 2 bases; unmatched junction bases: 8. The germline gives CDR1 ENHRY, CDR2 SYGVKD. The CDR3 sequence is 14 residues long.

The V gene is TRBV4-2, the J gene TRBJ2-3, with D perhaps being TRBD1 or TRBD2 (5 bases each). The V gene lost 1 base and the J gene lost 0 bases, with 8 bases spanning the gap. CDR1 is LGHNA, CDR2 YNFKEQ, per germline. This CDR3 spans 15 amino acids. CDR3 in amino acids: CASSQGGGSTDTQYF. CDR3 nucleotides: TGTGCCAGCAGCCAAGGGGGCGGGAGCACAGATACGCAGTATTTT.

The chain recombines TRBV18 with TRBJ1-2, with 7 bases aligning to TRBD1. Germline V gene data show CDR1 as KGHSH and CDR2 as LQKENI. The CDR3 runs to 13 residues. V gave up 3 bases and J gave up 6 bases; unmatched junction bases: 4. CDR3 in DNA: TGTGCCAGCTCACCCGACAGGGCGAATGGCTACACCTTC. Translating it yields CASSPDRANGYTF.